This TCR beta chain was profiled in a study of CD8 T cells in Susac syndrome. V dropped 1 base and J dropped 7; count of bases not matched to a gene: 6. The CDR3 is 14 amino acids. Germline assignment: CDR1 DFQATT and CDR2 SNEGSKA (reference sequence). It was with random hexamers that about 0.45 to 1 ug RNA was reverse transcribed. Multiplex immunoSEQ PCR targeted 54 Vbeta and 13 Jbeta TCR beta segments. TCRdb analysed the immunoSEQ multiplex PCR reads with MiXCR anew, one entry per CDR3 protein. This sample has fewer than 200,000 distinct CDR3 sequences, with about 95% found just once. The sample was CD4+ T cells from PBMCs. This clonotype was obtained from a human donor in good health. The chain carries TRBV20-1 and TRBJ1-5; 8 nucleotides line up with TRBD1. CDR3 coding DNA: TGCAGTGCTAGAGTCCGACAGGGGATGCAGCCCCAGCATTTT. Its protein product is CSARVRQGMQPQHF.